The rows below give T cell receptor beta chains drawn from one sample of a study of technical replicates of blood from several donors. Some clones are missing from TCRdb's copy, which holds only in-frame ones; the method was immunoSEQ multiplex PCR. The top ten hold roughly an eighth of the sample, which has roughly 14,000 clones, 75% to 90% seen once. Sequenced: PBMCs. These receptors came from a human donor in good health. Each CDR3 is given with its conserved first and last residue. D genes are given only for firm matches. Part of the rows lack a size; the others show once, few, many or a class for expanded clones.

cdr3_nt cdr3_aa v_call d_call clone_size j_call
TGTGCCAGCAGCCGTCCCGGGACAGGGATTGAGACCCAGTACTTC CASSRPGTGIETQYF TRBV6-6 TRBD1 - TRBJ2-5
TGTGCCTGGAGTGAATACAGGGTCGATCGGCAGTTCTTC CAWSEYRVDRQFF TRBV30 - - TRBJ2-1
TGTGCCATCAGTGGGAACAGGATCCCTGAAGCTTTCTTT CAISGNRIPEAFF TRBV10-3 - - TRBJ1-1
TGCGCCAGCAGCCCGACAGGGGATGAAAAACTGTTTTTT CASSPTGDEKLFF TRBV5-1 TRBD1 - TRBJ1-4
TGTGCCAGCAGCTTAGGCCAGGGGGTGGTAGGCGAGACCCAGTACTTC CASSLGQGVVGETQYF TRBV11-2 TRBD1 few TRBJ2-5
TGTGCCAGCTCAAGGACAGGGAACTCGGAGACCCAGTACTTC CASSRTGNSETQYF TRBV18 TRBD1 once TRBJ2-5
TGTGCCAGCAGCCAAGGCCTGACTAGCGCAGGCACAGATACGCAGTATTTT CASSQGLTSAGTDTQYF TRBV14 TRBD2 - TRBJ2-3
TGTGCCAGTAGCCCTGTCGGCAGGGGATCGACAGTCTCCGAGCAGTACTTC CASSPVGRGSTVSEQYF TRBV19 - - TRBJ2-7
TGCGCCAGCAGTGTCGGGAAGGGAAAAGTGAACACTGAAGCTTTCTTT CASSVGKGKVNTEAFF TRBV10-1 - few TRBJ1-1
TGTGCCAGTAACGGACTAGCGGGGCTATTCTCTGGGGCCAACGTCCTGACTTTC CASNGLAGLFSGANVLTF TRBV19 TRBD2 - TRBJ2-6
TGTGCCAGCAGAGAAATGGGACTAGTAACCAATGAGCAGTTCTTC CASREMGLVTNEQFF TRBV2 TRBD2 - TRBJ2-1
TGTGCCTGGAGTGTACTGACAGGTGGGACTGAAGCTTTCTTT CAWSVLTGGTEAFF TRBV30 - once TRBJ1-1
TGTGCCAGCAGTTCCCGGTACTACGAGCAGTACTTC CASSSRYYEQYF TRBV28 - - TRBJ2-7
TGTGCCAGCAGCTTGGGTAGCGGCAGCACAGATACGCAGTATTTT CASSLGSGSTDTQYF TRBV5-8 - - TRBJ2-3
TGCGCCAGCAGCTGGGGTGGAGGGGGCAATCAGCCCCAGCATTTT CASSWGGGGNQPQHF TRBV5-1 - few TRBJ1-5
TGTGCCAGCAGCTTAGAAAGCTTCGAGCAGTACTTC CASSLESFEQYF TRBV7-2 - - TRBJ2-7
TGTGCCTGGAGTGGGACTAGTGGGAGCTCCTACAATGAGCAGTTCTTC CAWSGTSGSSYNEQFF TRBV30 TRBD2 - TRBJ2-1
TGCAGCGTTGAGGGGGCAGGCCGTCAGTACTTC CSVEGAGRQYF TRBV29-1 - - TRBJ2-4
TGCGCCAGCAGCTTAAGACCCACCGGACTAGCGGGAACCCGGCCACACAATGAGCAGTTCTTC CASSLRPTGLAGTRPHNEQFF TRBV5-1 TRBD2 - TRBJ2-1
TGTGCCAGCACCCAAAGGGGGGGCCTTTTCAATGAGCAGTTCTTC CASTQRGGLFNEQFF TRBV6-1 - few TRBJ2-1
TGTGCCAGCAGTCCAATCACAGGGTTTCATGAGCAGTTCTTC CASSPITGFHEQFF TRBV27 - - TRBJ2-1
TGTGCCAGCAGCCCGGAGGTGGGACTAGCAGGGAATGAGCAGTTCTTC CASSPEVGLAGNEQFF TRBV5-4 TRBD2 - TRBJ2-1
TGCGCCAGCAGCTTGGTCGGGGGCAATCAGCCCCAGCATTTT CASSLVGGNQPQHF TRBV5-1 - - TRBJ1-5
TGTGCCAGCTCCTCGTCGGGGATCACTGAAGCTTTCTTT CASSSSGITEAFF TRBV9 - few TRBJ1-1
TGTGCCAGCAGTTTACGGGTCCTTACTGAAGCTTTCTTT CASSLRVLTEAFF TRBV27 - - TRBJ1-1
TGTGCCAGCAGCAGAGACAGGGGGCACAACAATGAGCAGTTCTTC CASSRDRGHNNEQFF TRBV6-1 TRBD1 - TRBJ2-1
TGTGCCAGTAGTCCCGACAGGGAAGTGAATGGCTACACCTTC CASSPDREVNGYTF TRBV19 TRBD1 - TRBJ1-2
TGCAGCGTTATGGGACACGACGGCACAGATACGCAGTATTTT CSVMGHDGTDTQYF TRBV29-1 - - TRBJ2-3
TGTGCCAGCAGGACTAGTTCGAACACCGGGGAGCTGTTTTTT CASRTSSNTGELFF TRBV6-4 - - TRBJ2-2
TGTGCCAGCAGCCAAGGACAGGGGTATGGCTACACCTTC CASSQGQGYGYTF TRBV14 TRBD1 once TRBJ1-2
TGCGCCAGCAGCTTGGCCTCGAGCTTCACCGGGGAGCTGTTTTTT CASSLASSFTGELFF TRBV5-1 - - TRBJ2-2
TGCGCCAGCAGCTTGGCCCCCCTGGCGGGCGGGAGGAGCACAGATACGCAGTATTTT CASSLAPLAGGRSTDTQYF TRBV5-1 TRBD2 - TRBJ2-3
TGTGCCGGGACCTCCCCCACCGGGGAGCTGTTTTTT CAGTSPTGELFF TRBV30 - - TRBJ2-2
TGTGCCTGGAGTATGAGCGGGAGGGTCCACAATGAGCAGTTCTTC CAWSMSGRVHNEQFF TRBV30 TRBD2 - TRBJ2-1
TGTGCCAGCAGCGTAGGAAACAGTCCTTACGAGCAGTACTTC CASSVGNSPYEQYF TRBV9 - - TRBJ2-7
TGTGCCAGCAGTTTGACAGGGTTCGGGGTTGTCAATGAGCAGTTCTTC CASSLTGFGVVNEQFF TRBV27 TRBD1 - TRBJ2-1
TGTGCCAGCAGGTCCAGCGGGAGCTCCTACGAGCAGTACTTC CASRSSGSSYEQYF TRBV5-4 TRBD2 few TRBJ2-7
TGTGCCAGCAGCTTGGAACTAGCGGGAGATAAGCAGTACTTC CASSLELAGDKQYF TRBV5-4 TRBD2 - TRBJ2-7
TGTGCCAGCAGTGAACCTAAGACTAGCGGGGGGTACAATGAGCAGTTCTTC CASSEPKTSGGYNEQFF TRBV6-1 TRBD2 - TRBJ2-1
TGTGCCAGCAGTACGGGACAGGAGGAACCCGGGGAGCTGTTTTTT CASSTGQEEPGELFF TRBV6-6 TRBD1 - TRBJ2-2
TGCGCCAGCAGCTCGACTAGCCAAGAGACCCAGTACTTC CASSSTSQETQYF TRBV5-1 - - TRBJ2-5
TGTGCCAGCAGTGAAGCAAGGCTAGCGGTAGCCAATGAGCAGTTCTTC CASSEARLAVANEQFF TRBV6-1 TRBD2 - TRBJ2-1
TGTGCCAGCAGCTTAGCGGACAGCTATGGCTACACCTTC CASSLADSYGYTF TRBV7-2 - - TRBJ1-2
TGTGCCATCAGTACAGTGTCTAACAATGAGCAGTTCTTC CAISTVSNNEQFF TRBV10-3 - - TRBJ2-1
TGTGCCAGCAGTTACCAGACATGGAACCCCTCCGAGCAGTACTTC CASSYQTWNPSEQYF TRBV6-5 - - TRBJ2-7
TGTGCCAGCAGCCGAGAGGGGGCCCAAGAGACCCAGTACTTC CASSREGAQETQYF TRBV28 TRBD1 - TRBJ2-5
TGTGCCAGCAGCTTGGGTGGACAGGGTCACTATGGCTACACCTTC CASSLGGQGHYGYTF TRBV5-4 TRBD1 - TRBJ1-2
TGCGCCAGCAGCTCGACTAGCGGTACTTACAATGAGCAGTTCTTC CASSSTSGTYNEQFF TRBV5-1 TRBD2 - TRBJ2-1
TGTGCCAGCAGTTACTCGGCGGGGCGGGAGGACGAGCAGTACTTC CASSYSAGREDEQYF TRBV6-5 TRBD2 few TRBJ2-7
TGTGCCAGCAGCCCTACCGGGCGAGGGACTAGCAGCTACGAGCAGTACTTC CASSPTGRGTSSYEQYF TRBV9 TRBD2 - TRBJ2-7
TGTGCCATCAGTGACGACAGGGGGCTTGGAGCTTTCTTT CAISDDRGLGAFF TRBV10-3 TRBD1 - TRBJ1-1
TGTGCCAGCAGTTTCCGGTCTGAAGCTTTCTTT CASSFRSEAFF TRBV28 - once TRBJ1-1
TGCGCCAGCAGCCCGGGGGGGCCGGGAAACACCATATATTTT CASSPGGPGNTIYF TRBV5-1 - once TRBJ1-3